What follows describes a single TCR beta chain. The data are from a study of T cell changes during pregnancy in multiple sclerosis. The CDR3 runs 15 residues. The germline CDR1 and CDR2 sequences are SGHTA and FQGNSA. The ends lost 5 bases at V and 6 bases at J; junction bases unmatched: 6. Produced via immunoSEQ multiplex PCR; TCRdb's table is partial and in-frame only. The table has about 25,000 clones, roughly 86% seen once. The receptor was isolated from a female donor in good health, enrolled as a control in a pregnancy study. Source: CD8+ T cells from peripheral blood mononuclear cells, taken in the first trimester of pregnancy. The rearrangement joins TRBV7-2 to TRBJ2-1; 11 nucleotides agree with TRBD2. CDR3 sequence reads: CASSLELAGVNEQFF. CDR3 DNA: TGTGCCAGCAGCCTCGAACTAGCGGGGGTCAATGAGCAGTTCTTC. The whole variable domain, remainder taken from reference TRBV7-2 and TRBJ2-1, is GAGVSQSPSNKVTEKGKDVELRCDPISGHTALYWYRQSLGQGLEFLIYFQGNSAPDKSGLPSDRFSAERTGGSVSTLTIQRTQQEDSAVYLCASSLELAGVNEQFFGPGTRLTVL.